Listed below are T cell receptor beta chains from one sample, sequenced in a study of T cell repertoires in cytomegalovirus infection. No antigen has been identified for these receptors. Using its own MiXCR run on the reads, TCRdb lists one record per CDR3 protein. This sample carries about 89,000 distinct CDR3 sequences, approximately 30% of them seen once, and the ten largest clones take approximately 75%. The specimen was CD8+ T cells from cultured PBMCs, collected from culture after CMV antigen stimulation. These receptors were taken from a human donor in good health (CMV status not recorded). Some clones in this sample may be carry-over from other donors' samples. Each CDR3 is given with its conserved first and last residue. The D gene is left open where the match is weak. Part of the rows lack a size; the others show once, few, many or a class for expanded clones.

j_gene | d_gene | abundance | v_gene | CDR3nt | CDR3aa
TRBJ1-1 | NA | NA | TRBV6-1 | TGTGCCAGCAGTGAAGCAGCCCACAGGGAATGGGCTGAAGCTTTCTTT | CASSEAAHREWAEAFF
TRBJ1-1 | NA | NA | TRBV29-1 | TGCAGCCACCAGGAGGGCGCGGACACTGAAGCTTTCTTT | CSHQEGADTEAFF
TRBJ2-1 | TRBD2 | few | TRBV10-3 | TGTGCCATCAGTGAGACTAGCGGGGTGTCCAATGAGCAGTTCTTC | CAISETSGVSNEQFF
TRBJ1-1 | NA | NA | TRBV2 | TGTGCCAGCAGTGATGGGGGGCAGATGAACACTGAAGCTTTCTTT | CASSDGGQMNTEAFF
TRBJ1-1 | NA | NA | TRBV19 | TGTGCCAGTAGTATAGACGCGGGCTTGGGCACTGAAGCTTTCTTT | CASSIDAGLGTEAFF
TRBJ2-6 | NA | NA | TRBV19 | TGTGCCAGTAGTATCCAAGCTGGGGCCAACGTCCTGACTTTC | CASSIQAGANVLTF
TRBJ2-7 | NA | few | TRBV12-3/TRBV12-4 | TGTGCCAGCAGTTTAGTTGGGAGACCCGAGCAGTACTTC | CASSLVGRPEQYF
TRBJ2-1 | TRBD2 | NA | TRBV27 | TGTGCCAGCAGTTCGGGGGGGTTTAACAATGAGCAGTTCTTC | CASSSGGFNNEQFF
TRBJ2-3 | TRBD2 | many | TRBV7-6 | TGTGCCAGCAGCTTAGGTAGCGGGGGGGCCACAGATACGCAGTATTTT | CASSLGSGGATDTQYF
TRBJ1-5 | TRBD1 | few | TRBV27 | TGTGCCAGCAGTTTATCGGGTGGGACAGGGGGTTTTCAGCCCCAGCATTTT | CASSLSGGTGGFQPQHF
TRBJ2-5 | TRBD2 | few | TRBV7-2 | TGTGCCAGCAGCCTACCGGGCCCGGGGGGAGAGACCCAGTACTTC | CASSLPGPGGETQYF
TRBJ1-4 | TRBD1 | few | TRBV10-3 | TGTGCCATCAGTGACGTAGGACAGGGGGTCGGTGAAAAACTGTTTTTT | CAISDVGQGVGEKLFF
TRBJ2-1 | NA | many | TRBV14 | TGTGCCAGCAGCCGCATCTCCTGGGATGAGCAGTTCTTC | CASSRISWDEQFF
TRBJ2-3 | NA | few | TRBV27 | TGTGCCAGCAGTCACATTGGAGGCGCAGATACGCAGTATTTT | CASSHIGGADTQYF
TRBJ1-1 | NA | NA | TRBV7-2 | TGTGCCAGCAGCTCAGCGGGTAACACTGAAGCTTTCTTT | CASSSAGNTEAFF
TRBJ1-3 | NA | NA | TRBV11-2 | TGTGCCAGCAGCTTACACGGAGATGGAAACACCATATATTTT | CASSLHGDGNTIYF
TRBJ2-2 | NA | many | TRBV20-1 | TGCAGTGCTAGCAGCGATGGGGCTGCCGGGGAGCTGTTTTTT | CSASSDGAAGELFF